Presented here are 30 T cell receptor beta chains from one specimen sequenced in a study of cytomegalovirus exposure and HLA in healthy donors. The PCR contained 60 Vbeta and 13 Jbeta primers. Assay: immunoSEQ multiplex PCR; the TCRdb copy retains only in-frame clones and omits some. The data hold tens of thousands of clones, with about 66% observed a single time. The sequencing sample was made of PBMCs. The source of these receptors is a woman aged 50 to 60 in good health and CMV-seropositive.

This clone was picked up a small number of times. V gene TRBV27 combines with J gene TRBJ2-1, with a tentative D call TRBD1 (7 bases). V was shortened by 2 bases and J by 3 bases, with 11 bases between the two germline ends. CDR3 length: 15 residues. Germline lookup yields CDR1 MNHEY and CDR2 SMNVEV (reference sequence). CDR3 sequence (DNA): TGTGCCAGCAGTTTAGGAGGGGGCTTCTACAATGAGCAGTTCTTC. This codes for CASSLGGGFYNEQFF.

The rearrangement joins TRBV27 to TRBJ1-5; D might be TRBD1 (6 bases). The V end lost 0 bases, the J end lost 3 bases, and 18 bases lay between the germline ends. Germline CDR1 reads MNHEY; CDR2 reads SMNVEV (reference sequence). The CDR3 contains 18 residues. The CDR3 protein is CASSLSPAQGRVNQPQHF. The CDR3 DNA is TGTGCCAGCAGTTTATCTCCCGCACAGGGTAGGGTCAATCAGCCCCAGCATTTT.

This chain links TRBV7-2 with TRBJ2-1; 10 positions match TRBD2. The V gene end was trimmed by 7 bases and the J gene end by 4 bases; junction bases not matched to a gene: 4. Looked up from germline, CDR1 is SGHTA and CDR2 is FQGNSA. The CDR3 sequence is 14 residues long. CDR3 nucleotides: TGTGCCAGCACGCCAGCGGGGGGGTACAATGAGCAGTTCTTC. Its protein is CASTPAGGYNEQFF. Variable domain in full (rest from reference TRBV7-2 and TRBJ2-1): GAGVSQSPSNKVTEKGKDVELRCDPISGHTALYWYRQSLGQGLEFLIYFQGNSAPDKSGLPSDRFSAERTGGSVSTLTIQRTQQEDSAVYLCASTPAGGYNEQFFGPGTRLTVL.

The gene calls are TRBV28 and TRBJ1-1; D is uncertain. The CDR3 consists of 13 residues. V lost 7 bases to trimming and J lost 3 bases, with 12 bases between them. CDR1 MDHEN and CDR2 SYDVKM come from the germline V gene. As DNA, the CDR3 is TGTGCCAGCAAGTTTCTCGGGGACACTGAAGCTTTCTTT. Translated: CASKFLGDTEAFF.

This clone was picked up a small number of times. The J gene is TRBJ1-2, the V gene TRBV27; TRBD1 is a possible D gene (6 bases). Trimming cost V 10 bases and J 6 bases, with 15 bases left between them. The CDR3 consists of 12 residues. Germline values: CDR1 MNHEY, CDR2 SMNVEV (reference sequence). CDR3 protein: CATQGHENGYTF. The CDR3 DNA reads as TGTGCCACCCAGGGACACGAAAATGGCTACACCTTC.

V usage is TRBV28 and J usage is TRBJ2-1, with 9 bases lining up with TRBD1. The germline V gene has CDR1 MDHEN and CDR2 SYDVKM. The length of the CDR3 is 14 residues. Losses at the gene ends were 7 bases for V and 7 bases for J; bases not matched to a gene: 8. The CDR3 region is CASNLQGAWNEQFF. For the CDR3, the DNA is TGTGCCAGCAACTTACAGGGGGCATGGAATGAGCAGTTCTTC.

The chain has TRBV18 and TRBJ1-2, with 8 bases matching TRBD1. Germline trimming cut 6 bases from V and 5 bases from J; bases unmatched to any gene: 17. There are 17 residues in the CDR3. In germline, CDR1 is KGHSH, CDR2 LQKENI. The CDR3 DNA sequence: TGTGCCAGCTCTTCCGGTGGGACAGGCGTCGGATTTTATGGCTACACCTTC. Protein: CASSSGGTGVGFYGYTF. Combining the CDR3 with reference TRBV18 and TRBJ1-2 gives the whole variable domain NAGVMQNPRHLVRRRGQEARLRCSPMKGHSHVYWYRQLPEEGLKFMVYLQKENIIDESGMPKERFSAEFPKEGPSILRIQQVVRGDSAAYFCASSSGGTGVGFYGYTFGSGTRLTVV.

The chain links TRBV6-5 to TRBJ2-2, with D perhaps TRBD2 (6 bases). Trimming pared 8 bases from V and 7 bases from J, leaving 14 bases between. Germline V gene lookup returns CDR1 MNHEY and CDR2 SVGAGI. The CDR3 contains 13 residues. This chain's CDR3 is CASGRLANGELFF. The CDR3 DNA is TGTGCCAGCGGTCGGCTAGCGAACGGGGAGCTGTTTTTT.

V usage is TRBV10-3 and J usage is TRBJ1-4; unclear D gene. The CDR3 sequence is 14 residues long. V lost 2 bases, J lost 8 bases, and 12 bases lay in between. In germline, CDR1 is ENHRY, CDR2 SYGVKD. The CDR3 DNA reads TGTGCCATCAGTGAGGGTGGATTGCGGGAAAAACTGTTTTTT. Translated, it gives CAISEGGLREKLFF.

V and J are TRBV2 and TRBJ2-1, with D perhaps TRBD2 (6 bases). Per germline, CDR1 SNHLY and CDR2 FYNNEI. CDR3 length: 17 amino acids. Trimming stripped 3 bases from V and 0 bases from J, with 15 bases between. CDR3 amino acids: CASSDAGTGYSYNEQFF. The CDR3 region has the DNA TGTGCCAGCAGTGACGCGGGAACGGGGTACTCCTACAATGAGCAGTTCTTC.

This clone has just a few counts. V is TRBV4-2 and J is TRBJ2-1, with D maybe TRBD2 (6 bases). The V and J ends lost 0 bases and 7 bases respectively, with 13 bases between them. Germline CDR1 reads LGHNA; CDR2 reads YNFKEQ. There are 15 residues in the CDR3. CDR3: CASSQDREPWNEQFF. The CDR3 DNA reads TGTGCCAGCAGCCAAGATCGGGAGCCTTGGAATGAGCAGTTCTTC.

This rearrangement joins TRBV7-3 to TRBJ2-1, with D possibly matching TRBD1 (6 bases). From germline, CDR1 is SGHTA and CDR2 FQGTGA. This CDR3 region has 18 residues. V lost 5 bases and J lost 4, with 24 bases in between. The CDR3 sequence is CASSPRSRTEGAYNEQFF. In DNA, the CDR3 is TGTGCCAGCAGCCCCAGATCCCGGACAGAGGGAGCTTACAATGAGCAGTTCTTC. The entire variable domain, with the rest obtained from reference TRBV7-3 and TRBJ2-1, is as follows: GAGVSQTPSNKVTEKGKYVELRCDPISGHTALYWYRQSLGQGPEFLIYFQGTGAADDSGLPNDRFFAVRPEGSVSTLKIQRTERGDSAVYLCASSPRSRTEGAYNEQFFGPGTRLTVL.

This clone was seen once. A read error is likely, as this CDR3 ends without the conserved phenylalanine or tryptophan. The rearrangement uses TRBV27 and TRBJ2-7; the match to TRBD1 covers 7 bases. CDR1 MNHEY and CDR2 SMNVEV come from the germline V gene (reference sequence). V dropped 6 bases and J dropped 2; count of bases not matched to a gene: 4. This CDR3 region has 13 residues. The CDR3 loop is CASRLDRAYEQYL. CDR3 nucleotide sequence: TGTGCCAGCAGACTTGACAGGGCCTACGAGCAGTACCTC.

The CDR3 DNA is TGTGCCAGCAGCTTAAGGAGGGCCGGAACTGAAGCTTTCTTT. This translates into CASSLRRAGTEAFF. The rearrangement joins TRBV11-1 to TRBJ1-1, with D uncertain. The CDR3 covers 14 residues. Germline V CDR1 and CDR2: SGHAT, FQDESV (reference sequence). V lost 2 bases, J lost 5 bases, and 12 bases lay in between.

The chain links TRBV10-2 to TRBJ2-5, with a tentative D call TRBD1 (6 bases). The CDR3 totals 12 residues. Deletions cut 7 bases from V and 3 bases from J, with 9 bases between. Germline V gene data show CDR1 as WSHSY and CDR2 as SAAADI. The CDR3 coding sequence is TGCGCCAGCACAGACAGGAAAGAGACCCAGTACTTC. It translates to CASTDRKETQYF.

This clone was found a few times. V and J are TRBV6-5 and TRBJ2-7; 7 nucleotides agree with TRBD2. Germline V gives CDR1 MNHEY, CDR2 SVGAGI. J was trimmed by 1 base and V by 6 bases; bases with no gene match: 6. CDR3 length equals 14 residues. CDR3 DNA sequence: TGTGCCAGCAGCCTGGGAGGGGCGTCCTACGAGCAGTACTTC. The encoded protein is CASSLGGASYEQYF.

The rearrangement joins TRBV19 to TRBJ2-7; 8 nucleotides agree with TRBD1. The CDR3 spans 16 residues. Germline-derived CDR1 and CDR2 are LNHDA and SQIVND (reference sequence). V dropped 5 bases and J dropped 3; count of bases not matched to a gene: 12. CDR3 bases: TGTGCCAGTAGTTCCCGAACAGGGGGGATTTACTACGAGCAGTACTTC. Translating it yields CASSSRTGGIYYEQYF.

The chain couples TRBV2 to TRBJ2-1; 7 bases map to TRBD2. CDR3 length: 13 amino acids. Per the germline V gene, CDR1 is SNHLY and CDR2 is FYNNEI. After removal of 6 bases from V and 5 bases from J, the junction contained 4 bases not matched to a gene. The CDR3 nucleotides are TGTGCCAGCAGAGTCGGGGGGAACAATGAGCAGTTCTTC. It yields the protein CASRVGGNNEQFF.

CDR3 nucleotides: TGTGCCAGCAGCGCCGAGGGTCGGGGGGGGGTACAAGAGACCCAGTACTTC. This sequence encodes CASSAEGRGGVQETQYF. J is TRBJ2-5 and V is TRBV9; TRBD2 aligns across 8 bases. Germline V gene data show CDR1 as SGDLS and CDR2 as YYNGEE. The CDR3 runs 17 residues. J was trimmed by 2 bases and V by 3 bases; bases with no gene match: 12.

This chain connects TRBV11-2 to TRBJ2-5; maybe TRBD2 (7 bases). Germline V gives CDR1 SGHAT, CDR2 FQNNGV. The CDR3 runs to 13 residues. V was shortened by 8 bases and J by 4 bases, with 14 bases between the two germline ends. The CDR3 region has the DNA TGTGCCAGCTCAGGGGCTAGCGGAGAGACCCAGTACTTC. Translation gives CASSGASGETQYF.

V is TRBV5-1 and J is TRBJ2-7; TRBD1 matches 7 bases. Looked up from germline, CDR1 is SGHRS and CDR2 is YFSETQ. V dropped 4 bases and J dropped 0; count of bases not matched to a gene: 4. CDR3 size: 14 residues. The CDR3 DNA reads TGCGCCAGCAGCCTGGGGACAGCCTCCTACGAGCAGTACTTC. This sequence encodes CASSLGTASYEQYF.

The chain links TRBV6-6 to TRBJ1-1; D possibly corresponds to TRBD1 (6 bases). The germline V gene has CDR1 MNHNY and CDR2 SVGAGI (reference sequence). CDR3 length: 16 amino acids. Trimming pared 2 bases from V and 6 bases from J, leaving 19 bases between. This CDR3 is CASSYSPRGGQAEAFF. CDR3 DNA sequence: TGTGCCAGCAGTTACAGCCCCCGGGGGGGGCAGGCTGAAGCTTTCTTT.

The chain joins TRBV5-1 to TRBJ1-2, with D unclear. Trimming took 4 bases from V and 8 from J, leaving 15 bases between them. Looked up from germline, CDR1 is SGHRS and CDR2 is YFSETQ. CDR3 length: 13 amino acids. CDR3 residues: CASSRGGQDGYTF. CDR3 sequence (DNA): TGCGCCAGCAGCCGGGGAGGGCAGGACGGCTACACCTTC.

The genes are TRBV5-1 and TRBJ2-3, with 11 nucleotides matching TRBD2. CDR3 length: 15 amino acids. V shed 5 bases, J shed 6 bases, and the junction held 8 bases outside the gene matches. Germline CDR1 and CDR2: SGHRS and YFSETQ. The CDR3, as DNA: TGCGCCAGCAGGGCTAGCGGGGGGTCGTCCGATACGCAGTATTTT. Its protein is CASRASGGSSDTQYF.

The table lists this clone with a few counts. V usage is TRBV7-8 and J usage is TRBJ2-5; 7 nucleotides align to TRBD2. This CDR3 has 16 amino acids. V dropped 3 bases and J dropped 5; count of bases not matched to a gene: 12. Germline assignment: CDR1 SGHVS and CDR2 FQNEAQ. The CDR3 DNA follows: TGTGCCAGCAGCTTTACCGCGGGTCGGCGGGGGGAGACCCAGTACTTC. This encodes CASSFTAGRRGETQYF.

The V call is TRBV6-5, the J call TRBJ1-1; D is uncertain. The CDR3 sequence is 14 residues long. The germline V and J ends were trimmed by 2 bases and 5 bases, with 12 bases remaining between them. Germline assignment: CDR1 MNHEY and CDR2 SVGAGI. CDR3 DNA: TGTGCCAGCAGTTACGAGGAAGGATCTACTGAAGCTTTCTTT. Protein: CASSYEEGSTEAFF.

The chain recombines TRBV25-1 with TRBJ1-4, with a possible D match to TRBD1 (6 bases). V was cut by 0 bases and J by 7 bases, with 15 bases left in between. The germline V gene has CDR1 MGHDK and CDR2 SYGVNS. This CDR3 region has 16 residues. This CDR3 is CASSEYAQGFSEKLFF. As DNA, the CDR3 is TGTGCCAGCAGTGAATATGCGCAGGGGTTCAGTGAAAAACTGTTTTTT.

This clone appeared a few times. The junction departs from germline at one end; a sequencing error may be responsible. This chain joins TRBV5-1 and TRBJ2-1, with a possible D match to TRBD1 (5 bases). The CDR3 contains 14 residues. The germline V gene encodes CDR1 SGHRS and CDR2 YFSETQ. The CDR3 here is CASSSPTEYNEQFF. CDR3 in DNA: TGTGCCAGCAGCTCCCCGACAGAATACAATGAGCAGTTCTTC.

This clone was counted a few times. The chain links TRBV20-1 to TRBJ1-2; D is possibly TRBD1 (5 bases). Germline values: CDR1 DFQATT, CDR2 SNEGSKA (reference sequence). The CDR3 contains 10 residues. Trimming took off 5 bases at V and 4 bases at J, with 5 bases between the two ends. The CDR3 is CSADSYGYTF. The CDR3 DNA sequence: TGCAGTGCTGACAGCTATGGCTACACCTTC.

J is TRBJ1-2 and V is TRBV7-9, with 8 bases aligning to TRBD1. Trimming took 5 bases from V and 3 from J; bases not matched to a gene: 5. Germline V gene data show CDR1 as SEHNR and CDR2 as FQNEAQ (reference sequence). This CDR3 is built from 14 residues. The CDR3 sequence: CASSPGDRHYGYTF. CDR3 coding DNA: TGTGCCAGCAGCCCAGGGGACAGGCACTATGGCTACACCTTC.